This paragraph covers one TCR beta chain sequence. Measured with immunoSEQ multiplex PCR; TCRdb has only the in-frame clones, and not every one. Found here are about 380,000 clones, around 87% of them singletons; the top ten hold 1.3%. These data belong to a study of blood T cell repertoires in COVID-19. Turning to the study itself: Some COVID-19 samples were acute and others convalescent; all came from the United States, Italy and Spain.

The CDR3 is made up of 19 amino acids. Germline V CDR1 and CDR2: ENHRY, SYGVKD. V lost 6 bases to trimming and J lost 4 bases; unmatched junction nucleotides: 15. This receptor was identified in a man aged 30 to 39 who had recovered from COVID-19. This chain connects TRBV10-3 to TRBJ2-5, with 15 bases matching TRBD2. Sequenced input: PBMCs or T cells enriched from blood (not recorded which). Here the CDR3 reads CAISPGGLAGGSPGETQYF. CDR3 in DNA: TGTGCCATCAGCCCGGGGGGACTAGCGGGGGGTTCCCCGGGAGAGACCCAGTACTTC.